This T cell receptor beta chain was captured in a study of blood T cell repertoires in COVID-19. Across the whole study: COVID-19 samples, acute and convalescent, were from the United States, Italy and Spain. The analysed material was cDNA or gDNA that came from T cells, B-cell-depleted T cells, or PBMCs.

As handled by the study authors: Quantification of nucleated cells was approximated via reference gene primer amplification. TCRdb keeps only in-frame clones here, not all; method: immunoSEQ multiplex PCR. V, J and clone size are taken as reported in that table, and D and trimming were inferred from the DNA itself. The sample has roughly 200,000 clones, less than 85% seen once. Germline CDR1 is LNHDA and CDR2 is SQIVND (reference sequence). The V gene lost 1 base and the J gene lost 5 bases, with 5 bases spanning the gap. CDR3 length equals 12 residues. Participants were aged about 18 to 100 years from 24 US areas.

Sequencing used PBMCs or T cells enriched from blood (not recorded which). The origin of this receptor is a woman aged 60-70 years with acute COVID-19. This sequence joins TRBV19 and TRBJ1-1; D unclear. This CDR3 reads CASSIGITEAFF. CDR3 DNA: TGTGCCAGTAGTATAGGTATTACTGAAGCTTTCTTT.